The TCR beta chain under discussion was sequenced for a study of cytomegalovirus exposure and HLA in healthy donors (dated by TCRdb to the late 2010s). Looking at the study overall: In an earlier analysis of some 610 of the donors, approximately 300 Gb of sequence data and 90 million to 120 million unique TCR beta sequences from 180 million or so T cells were reported. The study used immunosequencing to profile the T cell repertoires of approximately 650 subjects and linked those repertoires to cytomegalovirus serostatus. Typing coverage varied by locus: roughly 620-640 donors for A, B, C, DRB1 and DQB1; about 520 for DQA1; about 590 for DPA1; under 490 for DPB1. Along with the roughly 700-subject first cohort, a separate validation cohort of approximately 110 different subjects was used. The genetic ancestry cluster associated with self-reported Caucasian donors included 81% of the roughly 400 genotyped donors. Every repertoire in the discovery cohort had been generated on one and the same sequencing platform. Genome-wide SNP genotypes for about 60% of the roughly 700 donors were used in a later genetic analysis, which treated that subset as a discovery cohort. Donor age, sex, ethnicity and CMV serostatus were compiled together with the repertoire data. Rather than using new phenotypic data, the later analysis identified candidate immune exposures from TCR beta sequences and from how often those sequences occurred across donors. Both class I and class II loci were covered by HLA typing, at four-digit resolution. To study patterns of TCR occurrence, a later analysis re-analyzed previously published TCR beta repertoires from under 750 donors and added high-resolution HLA genotyping. An early release covering 550 to 650 HLA-typed donors comprised roughly 300 gigabases of sequencing data and tens of millions of unique TCR sequences. The aim of the study was to test whether cataloging public T cell receptors could identify signatures of past pathogen exposure. Across approximately 400 genotyped donors of the cohort, an average of 235,054 unique TCR beta nucleotide sequences per donor were sequenced, and roughly 17% of those sequences were non-productive. In an earlier analysis of 500 to 650 of the donors, high-throughput TCR beta sequencing was used to judge whether each TCR beta V gene segment behaved as functional or pseudogenic. To predict cytomegalovirus infection status, the study brought together high-throughput TCR immunosequencing, statistical association of individual TCRs with disease status, and machine learning. About five DR-DQ haplotypes were handled as single units for association and clustering because linkage in the cohort was strong. The paper's findings and limits, for the study overall: In vitro tests confirmed that three of the cytomegalovirus-associated TCR beta chains recognize cytomegalovirus antigens. Broadly in line with IMGT annotations, most TCR beta V segments showed up in productive rearrangements about 87% or about 30% of the time in an earlier analysis of under 700 of the donors. This cohort had only TCR beta chains sequenced, and the lack of alpha or paired-chain data limited which features could be detected. Because counts were too low, some 16 rarely observed V segments, including chromosome 9 orphons, were excluded from the earlier analysis of under 650 of the donors. Specific HLA alleles were associated with about 17,000 TCR beta sequences at a false discovery rate of 0.05 in a later analysis. When HLA alleles, especially DR and DQ, strongly co-occurred, attributing TCR associations to individual alleles was difficult. Correlated functional status among segregating V segments might reflect linkage disequilibrium, but an unknown experimental factor could not be ruled out. A later analysis found that TCR association rates varied across HLA loci, with DRB1 alleles showing the most associated TCRs and HLA-C alleles the fewest. In a later genetic analysis, fewer N-insertions in productive TCRs were reported among donors in an Asian-associated ancestry cluster than the roughly 700-donor mean. Several of the top co-occurrence clusters appeared to be linked to parvovirus B19, influenza, CMV and Epstein-Barr virus, according to a later analysis. While some public TCRs were present in many individuals, most TCR sequences turned up only very rarely across donors. In a later genetic analysis, a missense DCLRE1C variant was associated with V-gene and J-gene trimming of TCR beta chains, and the association was replicated in an independent cohort. A further reported finding was that TCR beta sequences accurately predicted the HLA-A and HLA-B alleles for most subjects in the first cohort. Some IMGT-functional V segments, including TRBV6-2 and TRBV6-3, could not be told apart with the 87-base-pair reads, so those segments were excluded. Roughly uniform sequencing depth across donors was assumed in presence/absence analyses, although this assumption may not hold. A cluster of highly shared sequence variants was judged likely to be a technical artifact of the sequencing pipeline. Because HLA typing was missing for some donors at each locus, association tests included only the typed subset. A total of about 180 TCR beta chains were listed by the study as associated with cytomegalovirus. The authors suggested that the approach could potentially be extended to other disease states and immunological phenotypes. For the cohort, immune exposure information was limited to CMV serostatus. In a later analysis, HLA-associated TCR beta chains showed more clonal expansion and lower generation probabilities than non-associated chains that were equally common. The classifier was reported to diagnose cytomegalovirus status with high specificity and sensitivity in both the original and validation cohorts. In a later analysis, most CMV-associated TCR beta chains were found to appear HLA-restricted, with HLA associations seemingly driven largely by CMV exposure.

In regard to this clone: Its binding antigen is unknown. Base quality data are lacking; no much larger clone is found one base away.

Library generation was performed with the immunoSEQ multiplex PCR assay. For the multiplex PCR, a mixture combining 60 forward primers for TCR Vbeta segments and 13 reverse primers for TCR Jbeta segments was used. The CDR3 region of rearranged TCR beta genes was amplified from genomic DNA with a multiplex PCR assay. The Illumina HiSeq System was used to sequence the amplified TCR beta libraries as 87-base-pair reads. Turning to the authors' computational methods: A later analysis tallied some 79 million unique TCR beta chains across the 650 to 750 repertoires, and around 10 million of those chains were shared by two or more donors. Raw reads were error-corrected and collapsed into unique sequences with a nearest-neighbor algorithm that merged closely related sequences to remove PCR and sequencing errors. CDR3 sequences were aligned to IMGT reference sequences to assign V, D and J gene segments. Each retained sequence needed at least a six-nucleotide match to both a V gene segment and a J gene segment. Rearrangements were called productive when the CDR3 lacked stop codons and stayed in frame with V and J; all others were non-productive. Following IMGT convention, CDR3 was defined as the stretch from the second conserved V-encoded cysteine up to the conserved J-encoded phenylalanine. The earlier analysis of some 580 of the donors excluded any sequence lacking an unambiguous match to a single V gene segment. In an earlier analysis of about 590 of the donors, a V segment was called functional when productive rearrangements were above 56.7%, and segregating when the standard deviation between donors exceeded 5%. A statistical classification framework was built for diagnosing cytomegalovirus status from the catalog of TCR beta chain sequences. V and J gene assignment, in a later analysis, came from comparing TCR nucleotide sequences with IMGT/GENE-DB human TR gene sequences. Using the TCRdist pipeline, a later analysis assigned CDR3 sequences along with most-parsimonious VDJ recombination scenarios. In a later analysis, every TCR beta chain was defined by the combination of its CDR3 amino acid sequence and its V-gene family, and reads without a unique V-gene family were dropped. As a way to deal with suspected cross-contamination and a sequencing artifact, a later analysis dropped under 600 nucleotide sequences that were highly shared and had low generation probability. A later analysis calculated a clonal expansion index for each public chain from normalized within-repertoire ranks of inferred template counts. In a later analysis, generation probabilities were computed with a VDJ recombination model fitted to out-of-frame rearrangements, and the resulting probabilities were checked against IGoR. In a later analysis, hypergeometric tests were used to score TCR-TCR, TCR-HLA and TCR-CMV co-occurrence, with a repertoire-size bias correction applied to TCR pairs. A later analysis estimated false discovery rates by permuting HLA or CMV assignments 20 times. A later analysis grouped co-occurring TCRs with DBSCAN, adding TCRdist sequence similarity when clustering within HLA-allele-positive subsets. Repertoires with fewer than 30,000 or more than 120,000 public chains were left out of co-occurrence clustering, as were five repertoires with anomalous nucleotide sharing. TCRdb re-hosts the immuneACCESS table, in-frame sequences only. Its copies lack some clones; in the studies checked, an unresolved V gene accounts for under half of them, and the cause for the rest is not known. V, J and clone size are taken as reported in that table, and D and trimming were inferred from the DNA itself. The sample profile shows some 200,000 clones; 75% to 90% of them were found once. The top ten constitute about 0.7% of the sample.

Trimming removed 0 bases from V and 0 bases from J, leaving 5 bases between the germline ends. From its cysteine to its phenylalanine, the CDR3 spans 14 amino acids. Only CDR3 DNA remains: 42 bases, in frame from the first base. CDR1 and CDR2, looked up from the germline V gene, are MNHEY and SVGAGI. The cohort was made up of 666 healthy bone marrow donors. At the time of sampling, every cohort member was nominally healthy, though immune exposures that went unrecorded were likely present. The donor tested CMV seronegative and was one of the 352 seronegative cohort members. A peripheral blood sample was provided by each donor, and peripheral blood mononuclear cells were used for TCR beta sequencing. Genomic DNA was extracted from the blood cell samples with the Qiagen DNeasy Blood Extraction Kit.

Recombination linked TRBV6-5 to TRBJ1-1, with no confident D gene call. The TCR was taken from a boy between 10 and 17 years old in good health and CMV-seronegative. The material sequenced was PBMCs. The CDR3 region: CASSYSPVNTEAFF. The sequence in DNA is TGTGCCAGCAGTTACTCGCCGGTGAACACTGAAGCTTTCTTT.